This TCR beta chain came from a study of early T cells in non-severe SARS-CoV-2 infection. Study-wide context: Bulk RNA taken from unsorted whole blood was sequenced, leaving chains unpaired.

Overall study findings and caveats: There was a bias toward anti-spike CD8 responses in VDJdb matching, which missed private and CD4 specificities.

This clonotype has at least ten counts. Its target is unknown. Attachment of unique molecular identifiers to individual cDNA molecules was performed. TCRdb processed the 5' RACE reads anew with MiXCR; each CDR3 protein has one entry. The data show some 50,000 distinct CDR3 sequences, around 8.4% seen once. The source material was whole blood. The source is an adult who was a healthcare worker with PCR-confirmed SARS-CoV-2 infection or an uninfected control (not recorded which).

CDR3 nucleotide sequence: TGTGCCAGCAGCTCTAGCGTCTCCACAGATACGCAGTATTTT. This sequence encodes CASSSSVSTDTQYF. The gene calls are TRBV7-8 and TRBJ2-3, with a tentative D call TRBD2 (6 bases). This CDR3 is built from 14 residues. Germline V gene sequence: CDR1 SGHVS, CDR2 FQNEAQ. Trimming removed 4 bases from V and 2 bases from J, with 10 bases in between.